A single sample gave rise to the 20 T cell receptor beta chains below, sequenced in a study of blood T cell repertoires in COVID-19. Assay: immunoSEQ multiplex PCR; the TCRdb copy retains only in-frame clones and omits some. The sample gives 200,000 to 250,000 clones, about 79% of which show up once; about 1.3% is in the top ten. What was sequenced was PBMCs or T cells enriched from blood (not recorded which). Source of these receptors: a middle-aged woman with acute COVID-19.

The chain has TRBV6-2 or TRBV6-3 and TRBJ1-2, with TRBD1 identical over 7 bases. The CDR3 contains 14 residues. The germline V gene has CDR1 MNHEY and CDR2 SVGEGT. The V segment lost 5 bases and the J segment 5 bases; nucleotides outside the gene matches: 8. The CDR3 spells CASSRTGQNYGYTF. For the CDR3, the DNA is TGTGCCAGCAGTCGGACAGGCCAGAATTATGGCTACACCTTC.

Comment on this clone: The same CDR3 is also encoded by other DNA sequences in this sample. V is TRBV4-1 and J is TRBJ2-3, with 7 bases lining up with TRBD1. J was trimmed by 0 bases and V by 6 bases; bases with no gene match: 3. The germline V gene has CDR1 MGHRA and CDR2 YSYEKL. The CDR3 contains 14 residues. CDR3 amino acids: CASRRDSSTDTQYF. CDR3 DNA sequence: TGCGCCAGCAGGAGGGACAGCAGCACAGATACGCAGTATTTT.

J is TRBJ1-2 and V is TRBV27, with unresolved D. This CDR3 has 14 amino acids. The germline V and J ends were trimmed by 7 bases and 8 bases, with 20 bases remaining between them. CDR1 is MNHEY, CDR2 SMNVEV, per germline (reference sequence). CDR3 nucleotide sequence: TGTGCCAGCACCTCCCGGCGGGGTTCTTCCGGCTACACCTTC. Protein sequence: CASTSRRGSSGYTF.

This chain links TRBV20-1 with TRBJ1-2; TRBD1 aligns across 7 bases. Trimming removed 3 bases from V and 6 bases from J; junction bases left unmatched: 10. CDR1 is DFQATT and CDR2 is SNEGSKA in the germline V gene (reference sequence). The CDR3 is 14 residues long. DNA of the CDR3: TGCAGTGCTAGTAAGGGGGCAGATGGGAATGGCTACACCTTC. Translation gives CSASKGADGNGYTF.

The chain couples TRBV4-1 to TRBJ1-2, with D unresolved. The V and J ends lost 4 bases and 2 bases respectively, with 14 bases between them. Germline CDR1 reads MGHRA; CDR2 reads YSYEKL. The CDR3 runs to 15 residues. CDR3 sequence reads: CASSLLPEVNYGYTF. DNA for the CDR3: TGCGCCAGCAGCCTCCTCCCAGAGGTCAACTATGGCTACACCTTC.

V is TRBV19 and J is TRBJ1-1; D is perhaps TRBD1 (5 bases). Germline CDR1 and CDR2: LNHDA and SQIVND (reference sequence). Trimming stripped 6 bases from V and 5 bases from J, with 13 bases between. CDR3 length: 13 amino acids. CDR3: CASRDKMRTEAFF. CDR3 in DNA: TGTGCCAGTAGGGACAAAATGCGGACTGAAGCTTTCTTT.

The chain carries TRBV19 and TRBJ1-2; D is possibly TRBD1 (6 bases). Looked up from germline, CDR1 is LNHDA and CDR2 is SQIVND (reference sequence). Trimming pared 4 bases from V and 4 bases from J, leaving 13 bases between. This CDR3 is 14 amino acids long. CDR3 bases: TGTGCCAGTAGTAGGTTCGACAGGAGCTATGGCTACACCTTC. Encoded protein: CASSRFDRSYGYTF. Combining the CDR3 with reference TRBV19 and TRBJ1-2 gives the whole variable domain DGGITQSPKYLFRKEGQNVTLSCEQNLNHDAMYWYRQDPGQGLRLIYYSQIVNDFQKGDIAEGYSVSREKKESFPLTVTSAQKNPTAFYLCASSRFDRSYGYTFGSGTRLTVV.

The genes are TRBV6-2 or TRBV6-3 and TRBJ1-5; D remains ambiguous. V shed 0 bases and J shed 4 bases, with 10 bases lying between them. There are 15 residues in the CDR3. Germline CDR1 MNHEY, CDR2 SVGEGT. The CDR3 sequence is CASSYSEEWNQPQHF. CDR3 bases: TGTGCCAGCAGTTACTCGGAGGAGTGGAATCAGCCCCAGCATTTT.

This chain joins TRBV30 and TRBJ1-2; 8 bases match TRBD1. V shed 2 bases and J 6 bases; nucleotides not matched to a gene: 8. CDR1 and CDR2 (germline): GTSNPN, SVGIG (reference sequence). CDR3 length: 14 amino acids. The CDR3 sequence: CAWSPWTGKNGYTF. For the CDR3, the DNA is TGTGCCTGGAGTCCCTGGACAGGGAAGAATGGCTACACCTTC.

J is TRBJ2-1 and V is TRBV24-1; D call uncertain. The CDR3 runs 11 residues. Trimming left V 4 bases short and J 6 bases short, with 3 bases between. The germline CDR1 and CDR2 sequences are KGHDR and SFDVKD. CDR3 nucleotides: TGTGCCACCAGTGACCGCAATGAGCAGTTCTTC. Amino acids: CATSDRNEQFF.

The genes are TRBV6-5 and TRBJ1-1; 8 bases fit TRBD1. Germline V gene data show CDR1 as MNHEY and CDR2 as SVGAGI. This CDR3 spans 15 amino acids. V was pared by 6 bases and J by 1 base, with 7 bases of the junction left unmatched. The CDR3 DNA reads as TGTGCCAGCAGATACCACAGGGGGGAGAACACTGAAGCTTTCTTT. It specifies CASRYHRGENTEAFF.

The CDR3 coding sequence is TGTGCCAGCCAGATGACCGGGACAGGGACCGGGGAGCTGTTTTTT. Its translation is CASQMTGTGTGELFF. The chain links TRBV2 to TRBJ2-2; 9 bases fit TRBD1. CDR1 is SNHLY and CDR2 is FYNNEI in the germline V gene. This CDR3 region has 15 residues. V shed 8 bases and J 5 bases; nucleotides not matched to a gene: 9.

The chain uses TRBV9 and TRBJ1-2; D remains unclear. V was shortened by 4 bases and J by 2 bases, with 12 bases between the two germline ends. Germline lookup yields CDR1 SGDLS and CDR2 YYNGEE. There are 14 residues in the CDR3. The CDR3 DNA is TGTGCCAGCAGCACCCTGACAACAAACTATGGCTACACCTTC. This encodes CASSTLTTNYGYTF.

The CDR3 DNA is TGTGCCAGCAGCTTAGGGCCGCTAGCGGGTAGCCATGAGCAGTTCTTC. As protein: CASSLGPLAGSHEQFF. The rearrangement links TRBV7-3 to TRBJ2-1, with 8 bases fitting TRBD2. Germline CDR1 SGHTA, CDR2 FQGTGA. V lost 2 bases and J lost 8; bases outside the gene matches: 11. The CDR3 consists of 16 residues.

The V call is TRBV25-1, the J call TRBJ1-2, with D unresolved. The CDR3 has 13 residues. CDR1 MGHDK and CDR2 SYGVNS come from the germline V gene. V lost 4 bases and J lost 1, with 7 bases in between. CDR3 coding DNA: TGTGCCAGCAGTGTGGCAAGTAACTATGGCTACACCTTC. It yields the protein CASSVASNYGYTF.

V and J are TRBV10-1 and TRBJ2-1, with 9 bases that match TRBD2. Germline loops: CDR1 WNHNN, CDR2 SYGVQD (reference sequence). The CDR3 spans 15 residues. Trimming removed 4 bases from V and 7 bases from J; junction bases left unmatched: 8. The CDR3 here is CASSVSRGGINEQFF. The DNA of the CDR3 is TGCGCCAGCAGTGTGTCGCGGGGGGGGATAAATGAGCAGTTCTTC.

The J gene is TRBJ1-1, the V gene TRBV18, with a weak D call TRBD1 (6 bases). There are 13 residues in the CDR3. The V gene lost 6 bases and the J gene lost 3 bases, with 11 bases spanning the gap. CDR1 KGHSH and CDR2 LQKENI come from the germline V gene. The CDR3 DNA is TGTGCCAGCTCCGACGGGACACACACTGAAGCTTTCTTT. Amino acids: CASSDGTHTEAFF.

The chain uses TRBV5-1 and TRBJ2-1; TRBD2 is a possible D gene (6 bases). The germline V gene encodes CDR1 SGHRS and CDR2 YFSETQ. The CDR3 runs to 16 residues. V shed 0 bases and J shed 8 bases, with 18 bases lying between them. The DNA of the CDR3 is TGCGCCAGCAGCTTGGGGGGAGGATCGCTCCGGGATGAGCAGTTCTTC. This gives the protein CASSLGGGSLRDEQFF.

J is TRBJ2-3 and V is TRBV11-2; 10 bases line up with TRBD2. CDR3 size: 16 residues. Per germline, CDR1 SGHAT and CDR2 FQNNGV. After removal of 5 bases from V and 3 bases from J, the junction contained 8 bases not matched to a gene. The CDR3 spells CASSPTSAGGTDTQYF. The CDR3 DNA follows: TGTGCCAGCAGCCCGACGTCAGCGGGGGGGACAGATACGCAGTATTTT.

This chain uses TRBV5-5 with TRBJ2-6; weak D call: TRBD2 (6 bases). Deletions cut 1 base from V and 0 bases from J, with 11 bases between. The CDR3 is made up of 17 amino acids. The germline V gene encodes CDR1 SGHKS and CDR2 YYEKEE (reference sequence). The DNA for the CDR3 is TGTGCCAGCAGCTTGTCTGCGACTAGCTCTGGGGCCAACGTCCTGACTTTC. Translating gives CASSLSATSSGANVLTF.